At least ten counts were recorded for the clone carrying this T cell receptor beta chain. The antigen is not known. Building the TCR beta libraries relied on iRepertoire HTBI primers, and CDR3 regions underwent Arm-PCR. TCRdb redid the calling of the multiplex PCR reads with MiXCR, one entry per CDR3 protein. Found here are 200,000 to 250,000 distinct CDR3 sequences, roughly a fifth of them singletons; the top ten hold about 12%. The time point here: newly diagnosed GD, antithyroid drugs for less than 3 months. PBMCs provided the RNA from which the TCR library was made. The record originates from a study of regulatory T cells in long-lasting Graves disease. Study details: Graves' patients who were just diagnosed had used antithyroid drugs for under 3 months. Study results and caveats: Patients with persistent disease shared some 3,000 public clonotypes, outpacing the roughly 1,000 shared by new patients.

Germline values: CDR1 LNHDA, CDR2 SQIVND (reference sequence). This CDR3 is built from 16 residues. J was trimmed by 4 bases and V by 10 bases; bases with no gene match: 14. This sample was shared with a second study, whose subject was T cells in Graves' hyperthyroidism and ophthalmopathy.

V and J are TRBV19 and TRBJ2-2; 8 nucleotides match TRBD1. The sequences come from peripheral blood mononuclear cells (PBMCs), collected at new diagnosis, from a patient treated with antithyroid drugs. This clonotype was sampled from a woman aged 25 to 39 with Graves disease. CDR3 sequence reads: CATLTGQGVGTGELFF. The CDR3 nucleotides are TGTGCCACCCTGACCGGACAGGGTGTCGGCACCGGGGAGCTGTTTTTT.